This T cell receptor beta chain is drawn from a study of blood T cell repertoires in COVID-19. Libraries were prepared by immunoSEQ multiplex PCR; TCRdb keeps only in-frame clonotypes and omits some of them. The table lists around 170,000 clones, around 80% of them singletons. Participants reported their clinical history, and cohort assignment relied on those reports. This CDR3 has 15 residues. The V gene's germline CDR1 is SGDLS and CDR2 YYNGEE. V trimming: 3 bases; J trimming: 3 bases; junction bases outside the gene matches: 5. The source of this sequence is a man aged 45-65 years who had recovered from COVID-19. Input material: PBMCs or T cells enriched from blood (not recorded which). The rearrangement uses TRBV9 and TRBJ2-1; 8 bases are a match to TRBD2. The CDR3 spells CASSASGGRYNEQFF. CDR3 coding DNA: TGTGCCAGCAGCGCGAGCGGGGGACGCTACAATGAGCAGTTCTTC.